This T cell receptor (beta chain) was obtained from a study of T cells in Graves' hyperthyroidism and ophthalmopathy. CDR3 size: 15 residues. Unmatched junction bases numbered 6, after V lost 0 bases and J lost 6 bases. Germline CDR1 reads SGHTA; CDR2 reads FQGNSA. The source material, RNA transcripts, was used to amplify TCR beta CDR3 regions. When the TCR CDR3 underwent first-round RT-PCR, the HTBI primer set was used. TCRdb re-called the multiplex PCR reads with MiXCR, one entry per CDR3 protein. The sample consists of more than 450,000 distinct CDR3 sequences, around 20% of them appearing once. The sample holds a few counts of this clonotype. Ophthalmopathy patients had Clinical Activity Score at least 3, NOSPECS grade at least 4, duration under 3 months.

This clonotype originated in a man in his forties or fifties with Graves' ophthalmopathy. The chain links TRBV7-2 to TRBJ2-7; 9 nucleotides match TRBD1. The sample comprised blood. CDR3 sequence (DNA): TGTGCCAGCAGCTTAGCCGGGACAGGGAATCGCGAGCAGTACTTC. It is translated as CASSLAGTGNREQYF.